A single sample gave rise to the 18 T cell receptor beta chains below, sequenced in a study of T-cell memory formation after mild COVID-19 (dated by TCRdb to the early 2020s). The library relied on 5' RACE. Sequencing was carried out with an Illumina NovaSeq 6000. In TCRdb, the public reads were trimmed at Q25 with fastp and aligned with MiXCR, with productive beta chains retained. Each entry is one CDR3 protein sequence, shown with its most common DNA and genes. This sample has under 300,000 distinct CDR3 sequences in its table, and roughly 8.2% of those were observed once. 22% of the sample lies in the top ten. Sequenced input: PBMCs or a T cell subset sorted from them (not recorded which). The receptors stem from a man aged 18 to 30 who had mild COVID-19 (a few samples of this study predate the infection). The sample titles of this study are shuffled in the database, so cell type and time point are left out; the donor was told from shared clones.

This clonotype has just a few counts. The genes are TRBV2 and TRBJ2-4; D may be TRBD1 or TRBD2 (5 bases each). Germline V gives CDR1 SNHLY, CDR2 FYNNEI. The CDR3 totals 14 residues. Trimming removed 4 bases at V and 1 base at J, with 8 bases between. The CDR3 reads CASSAWGAKNIQYF. The CDR3 coding sequence is TGTGCCAGCAGTGCCTGGGGGGCCAAAAACATTCAGTACTTC.

The gene calls are TRBV27 and TRBJ2-2; D is uncertain. The CDR3 covers 15 residues. The germline V gene encodes CDR1 MNHEY and CDR2 SMNVEV (reference sequence). V was cut by 6 bases and J by 3 bases, with 14 bases left in between. CDR3 amino acids: CASSSSLHYTGELFF. In DNA, the CDR3 is TGTGCCAGCAGCTCCTCACTTCATTACACCGGGGAGCTGTTTTTT.

This clonotype was counted once. This chain links TRBV29-1 with TRBJ1-2; D uncertain. In germline, CDR1 is SQVTM, CDR2 ANQGSEA. Trimming shortened V by 1 base and J by 8 bases, and 8 bases separated the two germline ends. This CDR3 region has 11 residues. CDR3 DNA sequence: TGCAGCGTTGAAGGACCGGGCGGCTACACCTTC. It specifies CSVEGPGGYTF.

V gene TRBV6-5 combines with J gene TRBJ2-7; D is perhaps TRBD2 (5 bases). V was pared by 7 bases and J by 6 bases, with 16 bases between. This CDR3 region has 13 residues. Germline V lookup: CDR1 MNHEY, CDR2 SVGAGI. This chain's CDR3 is CASTSGIRGEQYF. DNA for the CDR3: TGTGCCAGCACTTCCGGGATCCGCGGCGAGCAGTACTTC.

This clonotype was seen only a few times. This chain connects TRBV7-3 to TRBJ2-7; D unclear. The CDR3 runs to 14 residues. CDR1 is SGHTA, CDR2 FQGTGA, per germline. Trimming stripped 6 bases from V and 0 bases from J, with 12 bases between. Here the CDR3 reads CASSYTTSSYEQYV. Written as DNA, the CDR3 is TGTGCCAGCAGTTACACTACGAGCTCCTACGAGCAGTACGTC.

This clonotype has ten or more counts. The chain combines TRBV18 with TRBJ2-1; 9 bases line up with TRBD1. CDR1 KGHSH and CDR2 LQKENI come from the germline V gene. V was clipped by 3 bases and J by 3 bases; unmatched bases: 3. This CDR3 spans 15 amino acids. The CDR3 nucleotides read TGTGCCAGCTCACCTGACAGGGGGGGCTACAATGAGCAGTTCTTC. Protein sequence: CASSPDRGGYNEQFF. Looking up the rest from reference TRBV18 and TRBJ2-1 gives the full variable domain: NAGVMQNPRHLVRRRGQEARLRCSPMKGHSHVYWYRQLPEEGLKFMVYLQKENIIDESGMPKERFSAEFPKEGPSILRIQQVVRGDSAAYFCASSPDRGGYNEQFFGPGTRLTVL.

This chain connects TRBV20-1 to TRBJ2-1, with 9 bases fitting TRBD2. The germline gives CDR1 DFQATT, CDR2 SNEGSKA (reference sequence). This CDR3 has 15 amino acids. V dropped 5 bases and J dropped 4; count of bases not matched to a gene: 9. The DNA of the CDR3 is TGCAGTGCTCGAGCTCCGGGACTAGCTTACAATGAGCAGTTCTTC. It is translated as CSARAPGLAYNEQFF.

This clonotype was observed a few times. The CDR3 DNA sequence: TGTGCCACCAGTGATTTTAGGTCAGGGGACAATGAGCAGTTCTTC. Translating gives CATSDFRSGDNEQFF. The chain couples TRBV24-1 to TRBJ2-1, with a weak D call TRBD1 (6 bases). The CDR3 contains 15 residues. V shed 1 base and J shed 5 bases, with 11 bases lying between them. The germline V gene has CDR1 KGHDR and CDR2 SFDVKD.

The V and J genes are TRBV28 and TRBJ2-2; 12 bases align to TRBD2. Looked up from germline, CDR1 is MDHEN and CDR2 is SYDVKM. The CDR3 spans 15 residues. The V and J ends lost 2 bases and 6 bases, in that order; junction bases with no gene match: 1. CDR3 sequence reads: CASSLLAGGPGELFF. CDR3 sequence (DNA): TGTGCCAGCAGTTTACTAGCGGGGGGGCCCGGGGAGCTGTTTTTT.

The sample holds a few counts of this clonotype. The gene calls are TRBV7-8 and TRBJ1-5; no definite D call. The germline CDR1 and CDR2 sequences are SGHVS and FQNEAQ. The CDR3 totals 13 residues. The germline V and J ends were trimmed by 5 bases and 5 bases, with 10 bases remaining between them. CDR3 sequence (DNA): TGTGCCAGCAGCACCTACAGTGATCAGCCCCAGCATTTT. This translates into CASSTYSDQPQHF.

The chain uses TRBV6-5 and TRBJ2-2; perhaps TRBD1 as D (5 bases). V was clipped by 5 bases and J by 4 bases, with 14 bases between them. The CDR3 sequence is 15 residues long. In germline, CDR1 is MNHEY, CDR2 SVGAGI. The CDR3 DNA reads as TGTGCCAGCAGTGGAAGGGGTCTTGGCACCGGGGAGCTGTTTTTT. This codes for CASSGRGLGTGELFF.

This rearrangement joins TRBV2 to TRBJ2-2; a possible D gene is TRBD2 (6 bases). Looked up from germline, CDR1 is SNHLY and CDR2 is FYNNEI. V was trimmed by 6 bases and J by 7 bases, leaving 15 bases between them. The CDR3 consists of 14 residues. The CDR3 region is CASRRPGDYGELFF. The DNA for the CDR3 is TGTGCCAGCAGAAGGCCGGGAGACTACGGGGAGCTGTTTTTT.

The chain links TRBV19 to TRBJ2-2; the match to TRBD2 covers 12 bases. In germline, CDR1 is LNHDA, CDR2 SQIVND (reference sequence). The CDR3 is 15 amino acids. V lost 6 bases and J lost 4; bases outside the gene matches: 3. CDR3 loop: CASRRTSGATGELFF. The CDR3 region has the DNA TGTGCCAGTAGAAGGACTAGCGGGGCCACCGGGGAGCTGTTTTTT. The variable domain in full, completed from reference TRBV19 and TRBJ2-2, reads DGGITQSPKYLFRKEGQNVTLSCEQNLNHDAMYWYRQDPGQGLRLIYYSQIVNDFQKGDIAEGYSVSREKKESFPLTVTSAQKNPTAFYLCASRRTSGATGELFFGEGSRLTVL.

Many counts were recorded for this clonotype. The chain uses TRBV7-2 and TRBJ1-3; perhaps TRBD1 as D (6 bases). The germline V gene has CDR1 SGHTA and CDR2 FQGNSA. The CDR3 loop spans 15 amino acids. V lost 4 bases, J lost 3 bases, and 13 bases lay in between. The CDR3 sequence: CASSSYGGHGNTIYF. The CDR3 DNA reads TGTGCCAGCAGCTCTTACGGGGGGCATGGAAACACCATATATTTT. The entire variable domain, with the rest obtained from reference TRBV7-2 and TRBJ1-3, is as follows: GAGVSQSPSNKVTEKGKDVELRCDPISGHTALYWYRQSLGQGLEFLIYFQGNSAPDKSGLPSDRFSAERTGGSVSTLTIQRTQQEDSAVYLCASSSYGGHGNTIYFGEGSWLTVV.

CDR3 amino acids: CASSPPGGYNSPLHF. The DNA for the CDR3 is TGTGCCAGCAGTCCCCCAGGAGGGTACAATTCACCCCTCCACTTT. The chain uses TRBV27 and TRBJ1-6; no definite D call. Per the germline V gene, CDR1 is MNHEY and CDR2 is SMNVEV (reference sequence). The CDR3 sequence is 15 residues long. Deletions cut 5 bases from V and 7 bases from J, with 15 bases between.

The chain recombines TRBV18 with TRBJ2-2; possibly TRBD1 for D (6 bases). Trimming removed 1 base from V and 5 bases from J, with 14 bases in between. The CDR3 consists of 16 residues. Germline loops: CDR1 KGHSH, CDR2 LQKENI. The CDR3 spells CASSPQGVVQTGELFF. The CDR3 DNA follows: TGTGCCAGCTCACCACAGGGGGTTGTCCAAACCGGGGAGCTGTTTTTT.

This clonotype has ten or more counts. The chain is built from TRBV19 and TRBJ2-7; TRBD1 matches 7 bases. This CDR3 has 18 amino acids. CDR1 LNHDA and CDR2 SQIVND come from the germline V gene (reference sequence). Trimming removed 0 bases from V and 0 bases from J; junction bases left unmatched: 11. The CDR3 DNA follows: TGTGCCAGTAGTATAGATCGAGGATGTCGGGACAGCTCCTACGAGCAGTACGTC. Translated: CASSIDRGCRDSSYEQYV.

This clonotype was found many times. This rearrangement joins TRBV5-7 to TRBJ1-5, with D uncertain. TRBV5-7 is an ORF, and what it does is uncertain. CDR3 length: 13 residues. V lost 6 bases to trimming and J lost 3 bases, with 10 bases between them. This CDR3 is CASNIGVNQPQHF. CDR3 bases: TGTGCCAGCAACATCGGGGTCAATCAGCCCCAGCATTTT.